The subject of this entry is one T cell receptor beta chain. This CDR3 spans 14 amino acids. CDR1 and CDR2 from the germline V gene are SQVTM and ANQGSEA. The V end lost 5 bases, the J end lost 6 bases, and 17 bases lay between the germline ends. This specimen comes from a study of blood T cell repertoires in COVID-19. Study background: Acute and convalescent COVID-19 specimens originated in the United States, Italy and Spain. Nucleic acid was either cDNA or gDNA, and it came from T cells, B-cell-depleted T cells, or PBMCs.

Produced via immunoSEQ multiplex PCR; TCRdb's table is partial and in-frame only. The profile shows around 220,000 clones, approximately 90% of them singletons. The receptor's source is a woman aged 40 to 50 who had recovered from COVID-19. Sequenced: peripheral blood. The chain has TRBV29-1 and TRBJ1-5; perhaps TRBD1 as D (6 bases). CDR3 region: CSVSEGVRFQPQHF. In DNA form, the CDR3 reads TGCAGCGTTTCCGAGGGGGTTAGGTTTCAGCCCCAGCATTTT.